Sequencing of this T cell receptor beta chain was carried out in a study of post-analysis software for immune sequencing data. About the study: Clinical courses comprised relapsing-remitting, secondary progressive and progressive-relapsing multiple sclerosis.

This clonotype was seen a handful of times. Its antigen is unknown. Regarding the study as a whole: There were five or six TRBV segments more frequent in patients than controls, and TRBV5-6, TRBV5-1 and TRBV20-1 were among them. There was significantly lower normalized Chao1 diversity in multiple sclerosis patients than in controls.

V dropped 4 bases and J dropped 1 base, with 7 bases sitting between them. CDR3 length: 13 residues. TCR beta cDNA libraries included unique molecular identifiers. TCRdb called the PCR reads again in MiXCR, with one record for every CDR3 protein. The sample holds fewer than 550,000 distinct CDR3 sequences, 30% to 40% seen once. This chain links TRBV12-3 or TRBV12-4 with TRBJ2-5; D is ambiguous. The sample comprised blood. This TCR came from a girl aged 2-17 years with multiple sclerosis. The CDR3 protein is CASSWPLQETQYF. The CDR3 coding sequence is TGTGCCAGCAGTTGGCCTCTCCAAGAGACCCAGTACTTC.